Presented here are 9 T cell receptor beta chains from one specimen sequenced in a study of T cell responses to AZD1222 COVID-19 vaccine (dated by TCRdb to the early 2020s). The time point label here, explained by the study, means: about 28 days (+/-7) after the second vaccine dose. Libraries were made using the immunoSEQ multiplex PCR assay. Here the immuneACCESS table is served through TCRdb, limited to in-frame sequences with V and J called. Missing clones are a known gap in these copies; in checked studies unresolved V genes cover under half, and the rest lacks a known reason. The sample has over 110,000 clones on record, 75% to 90% of them singletons. Roughly 1.7% of the sample lies in the top ten. The input for sequencing was peripheral blood, taken 28 days after the second AZD1222 dose. All receptors derive from an adult who received the AZD1222 COVID-19 vaccine.

The chain employs TRBV2 and TRBJ2-1; TRBD1 might be the D (5 bases). Germline CDR1 and CDR2: SNHLY and FYNNEI. Trimming left V 7 bases short and J 9 bases short, with 13 bases between. This CDR3 spans 12 amino acids. The CDR3 coding sequence is TGTGCCAGCACTAGGGGTATCGGTGAGCAGTTCTTC. Translated, it gives CASTRGIGEQFF.

Remarks on this clone: The junction shows a germline mismatch at one end, possibly a read error. This sequence joins TRBV5-4 and TRBJ2-7; the match to TRBD2 covers 7 bases. Per the germline V gene, CDR1 is SGHNT and CDR2 is YYREEE (reference sequence). The CDR3 totals 14 residues. The CDR3 protein is CASGFGGSSYEQYF. In DNA, the CDR3 is TGTGCCAGCGGCTTCGGCGGGAGCTCCTACGAGCAGTACTTC. Supplemented by reference TRBV5-4 and TRBJ2-7, the full variable domain reads ETGVTQSPTHLIKTRGQQVTLRCSSQSGHNTVSWYQQALGQGPQFIFQYYREEENGRGNFPPRFSGLQFPNYSSELNVNALELDDSALYLCASGFGGSSYEQYFGPGTRLTVT.

This chain links TRBV7-9 with TRBJ1-1; D call uncertain. V dropped 5 bases and J dropped 5 bases, with 6 bases sitting between them. The CDR3 runs to 11 residues. CDR1 is SEHNR and CDR2 is FQNEAQ in the germline V gene (reference sequence). This CDR3 is CASSLSTEAFF. The CDR3 DNA sequence: TGTGCCAGCAGCCTGAGTACTGAAGCTTTCTTT.

V and J are TRBV28 and TRBJ1-5, with 11 positions matching TRBD1. With 6 bases clipped from V and 5 bases from J, the junction kept 9 bases outside the gene matches. The CDR3 runs to 16 residues. Germline V gives CDR1 MDHEN, CDR2 SYDVKM. CDR3 residues: CASSGIGTGGDQPQHF. In DNA form, the CDR3 reads TGTGCCAGCAGCGGAATCGGGACAGGGGGAGATCAGCCCCAGCATTTT. Variable domain in full (rest from reference TRBV28 and TRBJ1-5): DVKVTQSSRYLVKRTGEKVFLECVQDMDHENMFWYRQDPGLGLRLIYFSYDVKMKEKGDIPEGYSVSREKKERFSLILESASTNQTSMYLCASSGIGTGGDQPQHFGDGTRLSIL.

The chain has TRBV4-3 and TRBJ1-5, with D possibly TRBD1 on 5 matching bases. V shed 0 bases and J shed 10 bases, with 10 bases lying between them. Germline CDR1 and CDR2: LGHNA and YSLEER. The CDR3 runs to 13 residues. This chain's CDR3 is CASSQDGDGPQHF. CDR3 sequence (DNA): TGCGCCAGCAGCCAAGATGGGGACGGCCCCCAGCATTTT.

This clone was seen only once. The gene calls are TRBV5-4 and TRBJ1-3; D gene ambiguous. Per germline, CDR1 SGHNT and CDR2 YYREEE (reference sequence). V was trimmed by 4 bases and J by 0 bases, leaving 14 bases between them. The CDR3 is 16 amino acids. The CDR3, as DNA: TGTGCCAGCAGCGAAATCGACGTTGGCTCTGGAAACACCATATATTTT. Translation gives CASSEIDVGSGNTIYF.

V usage is TRBV9 and J usage is TRBJ2-3; weak D call: TRBD1 (5 bases). CDR3 length: 12 residues. Germline CDR1 is SGDLS and CDR2 is YYNGEE. V was shortened by 4 bases and J by 6 bases, with 9 bases between the two germline ends. CDR3 coding DNA: TGTGCCAGCAGCCTAGGACACGATACGCAGTATTTT. Translating gives CASSLGHDTQYF. Complete variable domain (other parts from reference TRBV9 and TRBJ2-3): DSGVTQTPKHLITATGQRVTLRCSPRSGDLSVYWYQQSLDQGLQFLIQYYNGEERAKGNILERFSAQQFPDLHSELNLSSLELGDSALYFCASSLGHDTQYFGPGTRLTVL.

The chain carries TRBV10-2 and TRBJ2-1; TRBD1 might be the D (6 bases). The CDR3 has 12 residues. The V gene's germline CDR1 is WSHSY and CDR2 SAAADI. The germline V and J ends were trimmed by 5 bases and 7 bases, with 9 bases remaining between them. CDR3 residues: CASSSRGNEQFF. CDR3 nucleotides: TGCGCCAGCAGTTCGAGGGGGAATGAGCAGTTCTTC.

This clone was counted once. V and J are TRBV30 and TRBJ2-7; TRBD1 matches 7 bases. J gave up 3 bases and V 5 bases, and 1 base lay outside the gene matches. Germline V gene sequence: CDR1 GTSNPN, CDR2 SVGIG (reference sequence). The CDR3 length is 11 residues. CDR3 nucleotide sequence: TGTGCCTGGGGGGACAGCTACGAGCAGTACTTC. Amino acid sequence: CAWGDSYEQYF.